This TCR beta chain was observed in a study of Graves' ophthalmopathy and Graves' hyperthyroidism. Serum thyroxine and TRAb, along with clinical symptoms, thyroid ultrasound and orbital computed tomography, were what diagnosis relied on. The V end was cut by 4 bases, the J end by 14 bases, with 17 bases between. This CDR3 is built from 12 residues. CDR1 is SNHLY and CDR2 is FYNNEI in the germline V gene. The sequenced template was RNA, covering the TCR beta CDR3 region. HTBI-primed first-round RT-PCR preceded second-round multiplex PCR. TCRdb recomputed calls from the multiplex PCR reads with MiXCR, one row per CDR3 protein. The sample shows about 600,000 distinct CDR3 sequences, about 40% of them seen only once. This clonotype has more than one count but fewer than ten.

The receptor comes from an adult man with Graves' hyperthyroidism. Sequences were obtained from peripheral blood or thyroid tissue (not recorded which). The chain carries TRBV2 and TRBJ1-1; maybe TRBD1 (5 bases). This chain's CDR3 is CASSVMDNEQFF. CDR3 coding DNA: TGTGCCAGCAGTGTCATGGACAATGAGCAGTTCTTT.